This T cell receptor (beta chain) is drawn from a study of blood T cell repertoires in COVID-19. Study in general: Sample material is recorded as cDNA or gDNA derived from T cells, B-cell-depleted T cells, or PBMCs.

V lost 1 base to trimming and J lost 3 bases, with 10 bases between them. Germline-derived CDR1 and CDR2 are LNHDA and SQIVND (reference sequence). There are 15 residues in the CDR3. The authors' processing: Estimation of nucleated cell counts was performed using reference gene primer amplification. The assay was immunoSEQ multiplex PCR, and TCRdb's table has in-frame clones only and misses some. Clonal size and the V and J genes are those of that table, whereas D and trimming came from the DNA. The sample contains 160,000 or so clones, over 75% of which appear only once. The chain employs TRBV19 and TRBJ1-5, with D unresolved. Sequencing input: peripheral blood. This clonotype was sampled from a woman in her 40s with acute or convalescent COVID-19. The CDR3 sequence is CASSIGSGNNQPQHF. The CDR3 region has the DNA TGTGCCAGTAGTATAGGTTCAGGCAACAATCAGCCCCAGCATTTT.